These T cell receptor beta chains were read from a single sample in a study of blood T cell repertoires in COVID-19. Clones were read by immunoSEQ multiplex PCR, and TCRdb kept only the in-frame ones, dropping some. The data show fewer than 400,000 clones, roughly 85% seen once. The sample consisted of peripheral blood. The receptor source for this set is a woman under 30 with acute or convalescent COVID-19. The CDR3 runs from the conserved cysteine through the conserved F or W. The order of the fields is D gene, J gene, V gene, clone size, CDR3 protein, CDR3 DNA. D genes are given only for firm matches. Clone sizes are given selectively: once, few, many, or a class where the clone is expanded.

TRBD1,TRBJ1-4,TRBV28,.,CASRGTGFNEKLFF,TGTGCCAGCAGGGGGACAGGCTTTAATGAAAAACTGTTTTTT
TRBD1,TRBJ2-1,TRBV6-4,.,CASTFVGRGLKFF,TGTGCCAGCACCTTCGTGGGAAGGGGGCTGAAGTTCTTC
.,TRBJ2-1,TRBV3-1/TRBV3-2,.,CASSPWANPNEQFF,TGTGCCAGCAGCCCCTGGGCCAACCCCAATGAGCAGTTCTTC
TRBD1,TRBJ2-7,TRBV25-1,.,CASGPGGEQYF,TGTGCCAGCGGACCAGGGGGCGAGCAGTACTTC
.,TRBJ1-3,TRBV7-2,.,CASSLAVGGQRNTIYF,TGTGCCAGCAGCTTAGCCGTCGGAGGACAGAGAAACACCATATATTTT
TRBD1,TRBJ2-2,TRBV19,once,CASSRAGGYVTGELFF,TGTGCCAGTAGCCGAGCAGGGGGCTACGTAACCGGGGAGCTGTTTTTT
.,TRBJ1-2,TRBV7-8,once,CASSLDTGFGYTF,TGTGCCAGCAGCTTAGATACAGGCTTTGGCTACACCTTC
TRBD1,TRBJ1-3,TRBV4-1,few,CASSQGDSPGNTIYF,TGCGCCAGCAGCCAGGGGGACAGCCCTGGAAACACCATATATTTT
TRBD1,TRBJ1-3,TRBV28,.,CASSSSDRGLGNTIYF,TGTGCCAGCAGTTCTTCCGACAGGGGCCTAGGAAACACCATATATTTT
.,TRBJ2-7,TRBV20-1,.,CSALRGEQYF,TGCAGTGCGCTACGGGGCGAGCAGTACTTC
TRBD2,TRBJ2-7,TRBV28,once,CASSPGVGSGRIYEQYF,TGTGCCAGCAGCCCCGGGGTGGGTAGCGGGAGAATCTACGAGCAGTACTTC
.,TRBJ1-4,TRBV5-1,.,CASSLADSEKLFF,TGCGCCAGCAGCTTGGCCGACAGTGAAAAACTGTTTTTT
TRBD1,TRBJ2-1,TRBV2,.,CASSPGQGGSNEQFF,TGTGCCAGCAGTCCGGGACAGGGGGGGTCCAATGAGCAGTTCTTC
.,TRBJ1-3,TRBV28,.,CASSLQGNSGNTIYF,TGTGCCAGCAGTTTGCAGGGCAACTCTGGAAACACCATATATTTT
.,TRBJ2-5,TRBV14,.,CASSPDPAAGETQYF,TGTGCCAGCAGCCCAGACCCTGCGGCGGGAGAGACCCAGTACTTC
.,TRBJ2-1,TRBV11-2,.,CASSFGGNLYNEQFF,TGTGCCAGCAGCTTTGGCGGGAACCTCTACAATGAGCAGTTCTTC
.,TRBJ1-1,TRBV9,.,CASSVGAGTEAFF,TGTGCCAGCAGCGTAGGGGCGGGGACTGAAGCTTTCTTT
.,TRBJ1-1,TRBV19,few,CASSIAIPATEAFF,TGTGCCAGTAGTATAGCAATTCCTGCGACTGAAGCTTTCTTT
.,TRBJ2-3,TRBV3-1/TRBV3-2,.,CASSLFRGSTDTQYF,TGTGCCAGCAGCCTGTTCCGGGGGAGCACAGATACGCAGTATTTT
.,TRBJ1-4,TRBV28,.,CASSYEQTTNEKLFF,TGTGCCAGCAGTTACGAACAGACAACTAATGAAAAACTGTTTTTT
TRBD1,TRBJ1-1,TRBV6-5,.,CASSYSLTFRDRKAFF,TGTGCCAGCAGTTACTCTCTTACTTTTCGGGACAGGAAAGCTTTCTTT
.,TRBJ2-7,TRBV12-5,few,CASGDDSLRNYEQYF,TGTGCTAGTGGGGATGACAGCCTCCGTAACTACGAGCAGTACTTC
.,TRBJ1-4,TRBV9,.,CASSVEGVGRGKNEKLFF,TGTGCCAGCAGCGTAGAAGGTGTGGGGAGGGGGAAGAATGAAAAACTGTTTTTT
TRBD1,TRBJ1-6,TRBV19,.,CASSIGQGDSPLHF,TGTGCCAGTAGTATTGGACAGGGAGATTCACCCCTCCACTTT
.,TRBJ1-2,TRBV9,once,CASSPGYNKGYTF,TGTGCCAGCAGTCCAGGCTACAACAAGGGCTACACCTTC
.,TRBJ2-3,TRBV19,.,CASSSRRGEDTQYF,TGTGCCAGTAGTTCGCGCAGGGGAGAAGATACGCAGTATTTT
.,TRBJ1-3,TRBV3-1/TRBV3-2,.,CASSQGGGTGNTIYF,TGTGCCAGCAGCCAAGGGGGAGGGACTGGAAACACCATATATTTT
TRBD1,TRBJ1-4,TRBV6-9,.,CASSYSNRGLAEKLFF,TGTGCCAGCAGTTATTCGAACAGGGGTTTAGCTGAAAAACTGTTTTTT
TRBD1,TRBJ1-6,TRBV24-1,.,CATGDRSPPLHF,TGTGCCACCGGGGACAGGTCCCCACCCCTCCACTTT
.,TRBJ1-3,TRBV13,.,CASSPSGTTGNTIYF,TGTGCCAGCAGCCCATCCGGGACAACTGGAAACACCATATATTTT
TRBD1,TRBJ1-2,TRBV29-1,.,CSADRGEGYTF,TGCAGCGCAGACAGGGGAGAGGGCTACACCTTC
.,TRBJ1-2,TRBV28,many,CASSFAWGGDHGYTF,TGTGCCAGCAGTTTCGCGTGGGGAGGGGACCATGGCTACACCTTC
TRBD1,TRBJ2-3,TRBV5-6,few,CASSQLRGTGADTQYF,TGTGCCAGCAGCCAACTTCGGGGGACAGGGGCAGATACGCAGTATTTT
TRBD1,TRBJ1-2,TRBV2,.,CASSVTTGYYGYTF,TGTGCCAGCAGTGTCACGACAGGGTACTATGGCTACACCTTC
TRBD1,TRBJ2-6,TRBV19,.,CASSIEGQGARGANVLTF,TGTGCCAGTAGTATAGAAGGGCAGGGGGCGCGAGGGGCCAACGTCCTGACTTTC
.,TRBJ1-1,TRBV5-1,.,CASTYGVEQGEAFF,TGCGCCAGCACCTACGGCGTAGAGCAGGGCGAAGCTTTCTTT
.,TRBJ1-3,TRBV10-1,.,CASTPGSGNTIYF,TGCGCCAGCACCCCGGGGTCTGGAAACACCATATATTTT
.,TRBJ1-1,TRBV5-1,.,CASSSRDLGTEAFF,TGCGCCAGCAGCTCCCGGGACTTAGGGACTGAAGCTTTCTTT
TRBD2,TRBJ2-7,TRBV4-1,.,CASSQDWASGAYEQYF,TGCGCCAGCAGCCAAGACTGGGCTAGCGGGGCCTACGAGCAGTACTTC
TRBD2,TRBJ2-1,TRBV5-4,once,CASSTASGNKRGYEQFF,TGTGCCAGCAGCACGGCTAGCGGGAATAAACGGGGGTATGAGCAGTTCTTC
TRBD1,TRBJ1-3,TRBV6-5,.,CASSPDRAGNTIYF,TGTGCCAGCAGCCCCGACAGGGCGGGAAACACCATATATTTT
.,TRBJ1-1,TRBV9,.,CASSVGSGNTEAFF,TGTGCCAGCAGCGTAGGTTCAGGAAACACTGAAGCTTTCTTT
.,TRBJ1-4,TRBV21-1,.,CASRGQGGRGSEKLFF,TGTGCCAGCCGAGGGCAAGGCGGTCGGGGGAGTGAAAAACTGTTTTTT
.,TRBJ1-1,TRBV27,.,CASRNKGGHTEAFF,TGTGCCAGCAGAAATAAGGGGGGGCACACTGAAGCTTTCTTT
TRBD1,TRBJ1-4,TRBV5-3,.,CARSRPSGTGATNEKLFF,TGTGCCAGAAGCCGGCCCTCCGGGACAGGGGCCACTAATGAAAAACTGTTTTTT
TRBD1,TRBJ1-5,TRBV3-1/TRBV3-2,.,CASSQGGGGGQPQHF,TGTGCCAGCAGCCAAGGAGGGGGCGGAGGGCAGCCCCAGCATTTT
.,TRBJ1-1,TRBV18,.,CASSSEQVTEAFF,TGTGCCAGCTCATCAGAGCAGGTCACTGAAGCTTTCTTT
TRBD2,TRBJ2-3,TRBV2,.,CASSLSGRSSTDTQYF,TGTGCCAGCAGTCTAAGCGGGAGGTCCAGTACAGATACGCAGTATTTT
TRBD2,TRBJ2-7,TRBV28,.,CASTPGLAGVYEQYF,TGTGCCAGCACCCCGGGACTAGCGGGAGTCTACGAGCAGTACTTC
.,TRBJ2-1,TRBV28,.,CASSLDAGSGEQFF,TGTGCCAGCAGTTTAGATGCAGGGTCGGGTGAGCAGTTCTTC
.,TRBJ1-1,TRBV5-6,.,CASSLFFGVGGRRSFF,TGTGCCAGCAGCTTGTTTTTTGGTGTCGGGGGGCGACGGTCTTTCTTT
.,TRBJ2-5,TRBV19,.,CASSISLAETQYF,TGTGCCAGTAGTATATCACTAGCCGAGACCCAGTACTTC
TRBD1,TRBJ1-5,TRBV5-8,few,CASSFLKRTGDHEGNQPQHF,TGTGCCAGCAGCTTCTTAAAGAGAACAGGGGACCATGAGGGCAATCAGCCCCAGCATTTT
.,TRBJ2-3,TRBV7-9,.,CASSPSTDTQYF,TGTGCCAGCAGCCCATCCACAGATACGCAGTATTTT
TRBD2,TRBJ2-3,TRBV27,.,CASSSGLAGYDTQYF,TGTGCCAGCAGTTCGGGACTAGCGGGTTACGATACGCAGTATTTT
.,TRBJ1-5,TRBV19,few,CASSDLQGRSNQPQHF,TGTGCCAGTAGTGACCTACAGGGTAGGAGCAATCAGCCCCAGCATTTT
.,TRBJ1-6,TRBV3-1/TRBV3-2,.,CASSFPDSPLHF,TGTGCCAGCAGCTTTCCGGATTCACCCCTCCACTTT
.,TRBJ1-3,TRBV12-1,.,CASSFRTGGFGNTIYF,TGTGCCAGCAGCTTTAGGACAGGGGGCTTTGGAAACACCATATATTTT
TRBD1,TRBJ1-2,TRBV5-4,.,CASSKDRGHYGYTF,TGTGCCAGCAGCAAGGACAGGGGGCACTATGGCTACACCTTC